This T cell receptor beta chain was obtained from a study of blood T cell repertoires in COVID-19. Clones were read by immunoSEQ multiplex PCR, and TCRdb kept only the in-frame ones, dropping some. This sample carries some 220,000 clones, just under 85% of them seen once, and the ten largest clones take approximately 1.2%. The age range of participants was about 18 to 100 years, with residence in around 22 US areas. Cohort placement rested on clinical history that participants reported themselves. The sample holds one count of this clone. The ends were cut back, 4 bases at V and 4 bases at J, with 13 bases in the middle. CDR3 length: 14 amino acids. CDR1 SGHAT and CDR2 FQNNGV come from the germline V gene.

The receptor's source is a woman aged 35 to 49 with acute COVID-19. Sequencing used PBMCs or T cells enriched from blood (not recorded which). The rearrangement joins TRBV11-2 to TRBJ1-2; tentative D call: TRBD1 (6 bases). The CDR3: CASSWGGLRYGYTF. The DNA of the CDR3 is TGTGCCAGCAGCTGGGGGGGGCTTCGCTATGGCTACACCTTC.